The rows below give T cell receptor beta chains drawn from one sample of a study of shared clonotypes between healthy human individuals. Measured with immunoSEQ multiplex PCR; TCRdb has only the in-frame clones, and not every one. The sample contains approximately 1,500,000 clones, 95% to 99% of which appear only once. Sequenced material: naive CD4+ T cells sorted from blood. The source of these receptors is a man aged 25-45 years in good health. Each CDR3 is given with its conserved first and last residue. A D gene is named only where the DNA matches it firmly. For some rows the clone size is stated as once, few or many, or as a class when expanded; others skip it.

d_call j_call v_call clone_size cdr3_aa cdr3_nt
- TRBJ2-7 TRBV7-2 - CASSLGWEGEQYF TGTGCCAGCAGCTTAGGATGGGAAGGAGAGCAGTACTTC
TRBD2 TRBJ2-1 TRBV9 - CASSVVGSGRYSYNEQFF TGTGCCAGCAGCGTAGTGGGTAGCGGGAGGTACTCCTACAATGAGCAGTTCTTC
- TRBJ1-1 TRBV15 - CATSRALTENTEAFF TGTGCCACCAGCAGGGCCCTAACAGAGAACACTGAAGCTTTCTTT
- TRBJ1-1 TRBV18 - CASSPPSASGAFF TGTGCCAGCTCACCACCGAGTGCCTCGGGGGCTTTCTTT
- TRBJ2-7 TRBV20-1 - CSAHDGSEQYF TGCAGTGCCCACGATGGGAGCGAGCAGTACTTC
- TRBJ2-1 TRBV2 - CASSLSGALDNEQFF TGTGCCAGCAGTCTTTCGGGAGCACTCGACAATGAGCAGTTCTTC
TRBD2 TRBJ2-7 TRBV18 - CASSPLGLAGKPTYEQYF TGTGCCAGCTCACCACTGGGACTAGCGGGAAAACCCACCTACGAGCAGTACTTC
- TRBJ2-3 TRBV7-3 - CASSLTLAPRPTQYF TGTGCCAGCAGCTTAACGCTAGCGCCGCGGCCTACGCAGTATTTT
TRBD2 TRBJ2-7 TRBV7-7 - CASSLAAGDSYEQYF TGTGCCAGCAGCTTAGCGGCGGGGGACTCCTACGAGCAGTACTTC
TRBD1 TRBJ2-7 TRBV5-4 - CASSRTGGNEQYF TGTGCCAGTTCTAGGACAGGGGGTAACGAGCAGTACTTC
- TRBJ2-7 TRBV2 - CAGRDNSYEQYF TGTGCCGGAAGGGACAACTCCTACGAGCAGTACTTC
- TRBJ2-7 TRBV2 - CASSARQETYEQYF TGTGCCAGCAGTGCCCGACAGGAGACCTACGAGCAGTACTTC
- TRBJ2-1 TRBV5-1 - CASSSGEHEQFF TGCGCCAGCAGCTCAGGGGAACATGAGCAGTTCTTC
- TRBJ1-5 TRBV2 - CASSEGAGSNQPQHF TGTGCCAGCAGTGAAGGGGCAGGGAGCAATCAGCCCCAGCATTTT
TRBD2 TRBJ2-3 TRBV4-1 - CASSQAWGEGRADTQYF TGCGCCAGCAGCCAAGCTTGGGGGGAGGGACGGGCAGATACGCAGTATTTT
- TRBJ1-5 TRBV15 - CATSRGIGELMQPQHF TGTGCCACCAGCAGAGGGATCGGGGAACTGATGCAGCCCCAGCATTTT
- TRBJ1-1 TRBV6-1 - CASSEGRVTRVATEAFF TGTGCCAGCAGTGAAGGGCGGGTTACCAGGGTGGCCACTGAAGCTTTCTTT
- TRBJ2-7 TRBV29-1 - CSVGGGHNEQYF TGCAGCGTTGGAGGGGGTCACAACGAGCAGTACTTC
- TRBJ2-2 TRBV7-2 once CASSLSPRHTGELFF TGTGCCAGCAGCTTAAGCCCGCGGCACACCGGGGAGCTGTTTTTT